Below, 32 T cell receptor beta chains from the same sample are listed, as sequenced in a study of CD8+CD57+ T cells in acquired aplastic anemia. The template for TCR beta VDJ and CDR3 sequence profiling was genomic DNA. Via MiXCR, TCRdb re-called the reads, giving one row per CDR3 protein. In the table there are under 150,000 distinct CDR3 sequences, more than 35% of which are singletons. The sequencing sample was made of sorted CD4+, CD8+, or CD8+CD57+ T cells (not recorded which) from PBMCs. The receptor set was obtained from a human donor in good health, serving as a control.

This clonotype has ten or more counts. This chain joins TRBV20-1 and TRBJ2-7; perhaps TRBD2 as D (5 bases). CDR1 DFQATT and CDR2 SNEGSKA come from the germline V gene (reference sequence). With 4 bases removed from V and 5 bases from J, the gap between germline ends came to 12 bases. The CDR3 runs to 12 residues. CDR3 residues: CSANRGGDEQYF. The CDR3 DNA follows: TGCAGTGCTAACCGGGGTGGAGACGAGCAGTACTTC.

The chain joins TRBV6-1 to TRBJ2-1, with D unclear. V was shortened by 2 bases and J by 6 bases, with 14 bases between the two germline ends. The germline CDR1 and CDR2 sequences are MNHNS and SASEGT. This CDR3 region has 15 residues. DNA of the CDR3: TGTGCCAGCAGTGAACGGACCCTAGGGATCAATGAGCAGTTCTTC. This sequence encodes CASSERTLGINEQFF.

With regard to this clonotype: A much larger clone lies a single base off, so this may be a read error. This chain uses TRBV12-5 with TRBJ2-2; 7 bases fit TRBD2. In germline, CDR1 is LGHNT, CDR2 FRNRAP. The CDR3 is 13 residues long. CDR3 amino acids: CASGRLATRELFF. The CDR3 coding sequence is TGTGCTAGTGGCCGACTAGCCACCAGGGAGCTGTTTTTT.

V gene TRBV29-1 combines with J gene TRBJ1-2; TRBD1 matches at 8 bases. The CDR3 totals 14 residues. Looked up from germline, CDR1 is SQVTM and CDR2 is ANQGSEA. With 6 bases clipped from V and 0 bases from J, the junction kept 6 bases outside the gene matches. The chain's CDR3 is CSVAGQGSNYGYTF. The CDR3 DNA follows: TGCAGCGTGGCCGGACAGGGTTCTAACTATGGCTACACCTTC. The full variable domain, completed using reference TRBV29-1 and TRBJ1-2, is SAVISQKPSRDICQRGTSLTIQCQVDSQVTMMFWYRQQPGQSLTLIATANQGSEATYESGFVIDKFPISRPNLTFSTLTVSNMSPEDSSIYLCSVAGQGSNYGYTFGSGTRLTVV.

This clonotype was recorded many times. The chain couples TRBV20-1 to TRBJ1-5; D is unclear. The germline CDR1 and CDR2 sequences are DFQATT and SNEGSKA (reference sequence). The CDR3 is made up of 12 amino acids. Trimming pared 3 bases from V and 4 bases from J, leaving 7 bases between. The CDR3 loop reads CSASNRNQPQHF. In nucleotides, the CDR3 is TGCAGTGCTAGTAACAGAAATCAGCCCCAGCATTTT.

The V and J genes are TRBV10-3 and TRBJ2-1; weak D call: TRBD2 (6 bases). The CDR3 is 14 amino acids. Germline V gene data show CDR1 as ENHRY and CDR2 as SYGVKD. The ends were cut back, 2 bases at V and 9 bases at J, with 14 bases in the middle. CDR3 sequence (DNA): TGTGCCATCAGTGAGCGCGGGACGATTGGTGAGCAGTTCTTC. The encoded protein is CAISERGTIGEQFF.

Ten or more counts support this clonotype. The J gene is TRBJ1-2, the V gene TRBV11-2; D unresolved. Germline V gene sequence: CDR1 SGHAT, CDR2 FQNNGV. CDR3 length equals 14 residues. V was shortened by 4 bases and J by 4 bases, with 13 bases between the two germline ends. CDR3 coding DNA: TGTGCCAGCAGCTCACAAGGGCATAGCTATGGCTACACCTTC. It yields the protein CASSSQGHSYGYTF.

J is TRBJ2-1 and V is TRBV2; D is unresolved. Germline CDR1 is SNHLY and CDR2 is FYNNEI. This CDR3 spans 12 amino acids. V lost 4 bases and J lost 9, with 10 bases in between. The CDR3 nucleotides read TGTGCCAGCAGTGCCTCCGGTGGTGAGCAGTTCTTC. Translation: CASSASGGEQFF.

Ten or more counts support this clonotype. The chain couples TRBV19 to TRBJ1-1, with 8 positions matching TRBD1. The V gene's germline CDR1 is LNHDA and CDR2 SQIVND (reference sequence). Unmatched junction bases numbered 7, after V lost 3 bases and J lost 7 bases. CDR3 length: 14 amino acids. The CDR3 is CASSIRQGAGEAFF. Written as DNA, the CDR3 is TGTGCCAGTAGTATCAGGCAGGGGGCAGGTGAAGCTTTCTTT.

This chain joins TRBV2 and TRBJ2-1, with D possibly matching TRBD2 (6 bases). The CDR3 covers 13 residues. Per the germline V gene, CDR1 is SNHLY and CDR2 is FYNNEI. V shed 10 bases and J shed 10 bases, with 20 bases lying between them. DNA of the CDR3: TGTGCCACCGCCCGGGGGTCCACCGGGGAGCAGTTCTTC. It yields the protein CATARGSTGEQFF.

The chain uses TRBV7-9 and TRBJ2-5; D unresolved. CDR1 SEHNR and CDR2 FQNEAQ come from the germline V gene (reference sequence). There are 13 residues in the CDR3. The V end was cut by 4 bases, the J end by 3 bases, with 9 bases between. The CDR3 is CASSSPDKETQYF. The CDR3 DNA reads as TGTGCCAGCAGCTCCCCAGACAAAGAGACCCAGTACTTC.

This clonotype showed up many times. The chain has TRBV3-1 and TRBJ2-1, with D perhaps matching TRBD2 (6 bases). CDR1 is LGHDT and CDR2 is YNNKEL in the germline V gene (reference sequence). The CDR3 is 13 residues long. V was shortened by 3 bases and J by 9 bases, with 12 bases between the two germline ends. In DNA, the CDR3 is TGTGCCAGCAGCCAGCGACTAGTCGGTGAGCAGTTCTTC. Its protein is CASSQRLVGEQFF.

Remarks on this clonotype: This could be a read error, since a much larger clone is one nucleotide away. The J gene is TRBJ1-4, the V gene TRBV19, with 7 bases fitting TRBD1. Germline V lookup: CDR1 LNHDA, CDR2 SQIVND (reference sequence). This CDR3 spans 18 amino acids. The CDR3 reads CAGRQIPGQQGTNEKLFF. The CDR3 bases are TGTGCCGGTAGGCAGATTCCGGGACAGCAAGGGACTAATGAAAAACTGTTTTTT.

The CDR3 region is CASSFDYEQYF. The CDR3 DNA sequence: TGTGCCAGCAGTTTCGACTACGAGCAGTACTTC. The chain has TRBV12-3 or TRBV12-4 and TRBJ2-7; D gene uncertain. The V and J ends lost 3 bases and 3 bases respectively, with 3 bases between them. The CDR3 totals 11 residues.

This clonotype was counted at least ten times. The V gene is TRBV2, the J gene TRBJ2-5; 10 bases are a match to TRBD2. V lost 5 bases and J lost 2; bases outside the gene matches: 11. CDR3 length: 17 amino acids. CDR1 and CDR2 (germline): SNHLY, FYNNEI. This CDR3 is CASSRASGGLNQETQYF. The CDR3 DNA follows: TGTGCCAGCAGTCGGGCTAGCGGGGGCCTAAATCAAGAGACCCAGTACTTC. Complete variable domain (other parts from reference TRBV2 and TRBJ2-5): EPEVTQTPSHQVTQMGQEVILRCVPISNHLYFYWYRQILGQKVEFLVSFYNNEISEKSEIFDDQFSVERPDGSNFTLKIRSTKLEDSAMYFCASSRASGGLNQETQYFGPGTRLLVL.

In this sample, this clonotype turned up many times. V usage is TRBV24-1 and J usage is TRBJ1-2; 8 nucleotides align to TRBD1. Germline lookup yields CDR1 KGHDR and CDR2 SFDVKD. Trimming took 4 bases from V and 8 from J; bases not matched to a gene: 11. This CDR3 is built from 15 residues. The CDR3 coding sequence is TGTGCCACCAGTGACAGCGACAGGGGCCTATGGGGCTACACCTTC. Its translation: CATSDSDRGLWGYTF.

The genes are TRBV10-2 and TRBJ2-7; 9 bases line up with TRBD1. The V and J ends lost 4 bases and 5 bases, in that order; junction bases with no gene match: 3. The CDR3 has 13 amino acids. CDR1 WSHSY and CDR2 SAAADI come from the germline V gene. This CDR3 reads CASSATGGDEQYF. The CDR3 DNA follows: TGCGCCAGCAGTGCCACAGGGGGCGACGAGCAGTACTTC.

In its sample, this clonotype was seen many times. The chain employs TRBV2 and TRBJ2-2; 12 bases agree with TRBD2. Per germline, CDR1 SNHLY and CDR2 FYNNEI. Trimming at V came to 6 bases and at J to 3 bases, leaving 5 bases not matched to a gene. The CDR3 runs 16 residues. The CDR3 is CASSVTSGGYTGELFF. CDR3 in DNA: TGTGCCAGCAGCGTTACTAGCGGGGGGTACACCGGGGAGCTGTTTTTT.

This clonotype has a single count. It may be a read error: a sequence one base away is much more abundant. This rearrangement joins TRBV2 to TRBJ1-2; TRBD1 aligns across 9 bases. CDR3 length: 15 residues. CDR1 and CDR2 (germline): SNHLY, FYNNEI. The CDR3: CASSAGTGINYGYAF. CDR3 DNA sequence: TGTGCCAGCAGTGCGGGGACAGGGATTAACTATGGCTACGCCTTC.

This clonotype came up many times. The genes are TRBV12-3 or TRBV12-4 and TRBJ1-4, with D unresolved. The V end was cut by 2 bases, the J end by 9 bases, with 13 bases between. This CDR3 is 14 amino acids long. The CDR3: CASSLKAGSQKLFF. The CDR3 coding sequence is TGTGCCAGCAGTTTAAAGGCAGGCTCTCAAAAACTGTTTTTT.

The chain employs TRBV19 and TRBJ1-5; 10 bases are shared with TRBD1. The V gene's germline CDR1 is LNHDA and CDR2 SQIVND (reference sequence). V gave up 5 bases and J gave up 4 bases; unmatched junction bases: 5. CDR3 size: 15 residues. The CDR3 sequence: CASSPGQGRNQPQHF. CDR3 coding DNA: TGTGCCAGTAGTCCGGGACAGGGGCGAAATCAGCCCCAGCATTTT.

Of note for this clonotype: A much more abundant neighbour one base away suggests this may be a read error. The rearrangement uses TRBV5-5 and TRBJ2-2; D ambiguous. Germline lookup yields CDR1 SGHKS and CDR2 YYEKEE (reference sequence). CDR3 length equals 16 residues. In DNA form, the CDR3 reads TGTGCCAGCCGCTTGCTGCAGAACCCGAACACCGGGGAGCTGTTTTTT. It translates to CASRLLQNPNTGELFF.

A word on this clonotype: A single base separates this from a much larger clone, so it may be a read error. This sequence joins TRBV6-5 and TRBJ2-5; tentative D call: TRBD2 (6 bases). CDR3 length equals 15 residues. From germline, CDR1 is MNHEY and CDR2 SVGAGI. This chain's CDR3 is CASSYSPNGRETQHF. The CDR3 coding sequence is TGTGCCAGCAGTTACTCACCAAACGGACGGGAGACCCAGCACTTC.

This clonotype showed up many times. This chain joins TRBV7-2 and TRBJ2-1; D perhaps matches TRBD2 (7 bases). Trimming stripped 5 bases from V and 15 bases from J, with 14 bases between. Germline lookup yields CDR1 SGHTA and CDR2 FQGNSA. The CDR3 is 11 amino acids. DNA for the CDR3: TGTGCCAGCAGCGTAGGGGGGGTGGGGTTCTTC. Translating it yields CASSVGGVGFF.

The DNA of the CDR3 is TGCAGCGTCGCCGGGACATCCAGCCATGAGCAGTTCTTC. Protein sequence: CSVAGTSSHEQFF. The chain has TRBV29-1 and TRBJ2-1, with TRBD1 as a possible D gene (6 bases). There are 13 residues in the CDR3. Trimming shortened V by 6 bases and J by 8 bases, and 17 bases separated the two germline ends. Germline CDR1 reads SQVTM; CDR2 reads ANQGSEA.

This clonotype showed up just a few times. The genes are TRBV15 and TRBJ1-5; the match to TRBD1 covers 10 bases. CDR1 is LNHNV and CDR2 is YYDKDF in the germline V gene (reference sequence). There are 16 residues in the CDR3. V lost 3 bases and J lost 6; bases outside the gene matches: 8. CDR3 loop: CATSSGDRGPAQPQHF. The CDR3 DNA reads as TGTGCCACCAGCAGTGGAGACAGGGGGCCGGCTCAGCCCCAGCATTTT. Variable domain in full (rest from reference TRBV15 and TRBJ1-5): DAMVIQNPRYQVTQFGKPVTLSCSQTLNHNVMYWYQQKSSQAPKLLFHYYDKDFNNEADTPDNFQSRRPNTSFCFLDIRSPGLGDTAMYLCATSSGDRGPAQPQHFGDGTRLSIL.

This clonotype was recorded at least ten times. V is TRBV15 and J is TRBJ2-5; D uncertain. The V end lost 2 bases, the J end lost 1 base, and 11 bases lay between the germline ends. The germline V gene encodes CDR1 LNHNV and CDR2 YYDKDF (reference sequence). This CDR3 region has 15 residues. The CDR3 loop reads CATSRRVLGQETQYF. Written as DNA, the CDR3 is TGTGCCACCAGCAGACGGGTACTGGGCCAAGAGACCCAGTACTTC.

Concerning this clonotype: A much larger clone lies one base from this, so it may be a read error. The rearrangement uses TRBV9 and TRBJ1-2; maybe TRBD1 (6 bases). CDR1 is SGDLS and CDR2 is YYNGEE in the germline V gene. This CDR3 is built from 14 residues. The germline V and J ends were trimmed by 7 bases and 3 bases, with 16 bases remaining between them. The CDR3: CASGGSKGDYGYTF. The CDR3 DNA reads as TGTGCCAGCGGGGGGAGTAAGGGGGACTATGGCTACACCTTC.

The rearrangement joins TRBV2 to TRBJ2-5; the match to TRBD1 covers 8 bases. Germline lookup yields CDR1 SNHLY and CDR2 FYNNEI. The CDR3 spans 12 residues. The V segment lost 10 bases and the J segment 8 bases; nucleotides outside the gene matches: 9. Here the CDR3 DNA reads TGTGCCACCAGCAGGACAGGGTACACCCAGTACTTC. Amino acids: CATSRTGYTQYF.

Comment on this clonotype: Its ends do not fully match the called genes, so a read error is possible. The rearrangement links TRBV3-1 to TRBJ1-6; D not certain. The germline CDR1 and CDR2 sequences are LGHDT and YNNKEL (reference sequence). This CDR3 has 14 amino acids. The CDR3 here is CANSRVGRGSPLHF. In nucleotides, the CDR3 is TGTGCCAACAGCCGGGTCGGGCGAGGTTCACCCCTCCACTTT.

In its sample, this clonotype was seen once. The CDR3 does not end in the conserved phenylalanine or tryptophan, so this is likely a read error. No DNA is shown, since the ends of the CDR3 on it are uncertain; the CDR3 is the one TCRdb lists. The rearrangement joins TRBV7-9 to TRBJ2-1; the table calls TRBD1, which could not be checked here. Germline CDR1 reads SEHNR; CDR2 reads FQNEAQ (reference sequence). The CDR3 length is 12 residues, termini included. The CDR3 here is CASSFGQNEQSL.

This clonotype was counted once. The genes are TRBV2 and TRBJ2-7; no clear D. Trimming shortened V by 1 base and J by 6 bases, and 16 bases separated the two germline ends. Germline lookup yields CDR1 SNHLY and CDR2 FYNNEI. This CDR3 contains 15 residues. CDR3 sequence reads: CASSEVRVRNAEQYF. The CDR3 DNA is TGTGCCAGCAGTGAAGTAAGGGTCAGGAACGCCGAGCAGTACTTC. The entire variable domain, with the rest obtained from reference TRBV2 and TRBJ2-7, is as follows: EPEVTQTPSHQVTQMGQEVILRCVPISNHLYFYWYRQILGQKVEFLVSFYNNEISEKSEIFDDQFSVERPDGSNFTLKIRSTKLEDSAMYFCASSEVRVRNAEQYFGPGTRLTVT.